The present T cell receptor (beta chain) was sequenced within a study of blood T cell repertoires in COVID-19. Across the study: The study drew acute and convalescent COVID-19 samples from the United States, Italy and Spain.

Original methodology: Estimated nucleated cell counts came from reference gene primer amplification. The protocol was immunoSEQ multiplex PCR, while the TCRdb copy is restricted to in-frame clones and leaves out a portion. That table gives V, J and clone size, and the DNA gave D and trimming. The sample records 210,000 or so clones, roughly nine tenths being singletons. Participant age was roughly 18 to 89 years, and participants resided in about 25 US areas. Germline V lookup: CDR1 MNHEY, CDR2 SMNVEV (reference sequence). The junction had 8 bases not matched to a gene; V was cut back by 2 bases and J by 9 bases. This CDR3 contains 15 residues.

The sequencing input was PBMCs or T cells enriched from blood (not recorded which). The sequence was obtained from a woman aged 45-60 years in a cohort exposed to, infected with or recovered from COVID-19 (not recorded which). This chain uses TRBV27 with TRBJ1-5; TRBD1 matches 9 bases. The CDR3, as DNA: TGTGCCAGCAGTTTAAACAGGGGGCCGGTTTGGCCCCAGCATTTT. This sequence encodes CASSLNRGPVWPQHF.